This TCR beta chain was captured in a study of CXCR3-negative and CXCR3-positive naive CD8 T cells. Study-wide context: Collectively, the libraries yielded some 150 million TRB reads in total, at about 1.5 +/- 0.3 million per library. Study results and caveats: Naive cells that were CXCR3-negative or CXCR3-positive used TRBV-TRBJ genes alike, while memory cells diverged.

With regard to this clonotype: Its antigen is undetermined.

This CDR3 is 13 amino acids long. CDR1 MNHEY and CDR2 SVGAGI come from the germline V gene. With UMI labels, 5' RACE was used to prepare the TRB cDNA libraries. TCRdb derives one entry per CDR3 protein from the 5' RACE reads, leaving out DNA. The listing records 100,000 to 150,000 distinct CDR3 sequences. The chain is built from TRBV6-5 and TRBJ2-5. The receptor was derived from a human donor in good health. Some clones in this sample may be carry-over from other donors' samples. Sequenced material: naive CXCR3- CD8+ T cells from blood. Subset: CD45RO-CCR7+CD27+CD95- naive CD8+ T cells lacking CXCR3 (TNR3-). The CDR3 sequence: CASRQRYQETQYF.